Given below is one TCR beta chain in context. The clone's antigen remains unknown. The input lacks base qualities; no much larger clone sits a single base away. In light of the paper, this sample's treatment or condition label describes: live attenuated yellow fever vaccine strain. At each blood-draw timepoint, two biological replicates of bulk PBMCs were collected. A standard Ficoll-Paque protocol was used to isolate PBMCs from peripheral blood. RNA was extracted with TriZol from bulk PBMCs, CD4 and CD8 fractions, and dextramer-positive and dextramer-negative fractions. CDR1 and CDR2, per the germline V gene (reference sequence), are DFQATT and SNEGSKA. The germline V and J ends show losses of 5 bases and 6 bases respectively, and no gene match explains 6 bases of the junction. The CDR3 starts with the cysteine, ends with the phenylalanine, and has 13 residues. The CDR3 DNA has 39 bases and is translated from base 1.

This specimen comes from a study of T cells after yellow fever vaccination (dated by TCRdb to the late 2010s). For the wider study: Libraries from fractions with low cell numbers were prepared with the SMART-Seq v4 Ultra Low Input RNA kit. To track T-cell clones before and after primary and booster YFV17D yellow fever vaccination, bulk TCR alpha and beta repertoires were sequenced longitudinally. The cohort comprised two healthy male donors, one aged 18 to 29 and one aged 30 to 40 years. Blood was drawn at multiple timepoints before and after primary and secondary immunization, with bulk PBMC replicates and cell subsets isolated. Summary of the overall study and its limitations: FACS-sorted repertoires could contain abundant contaminating clonotypes from the bulk population, so computational filtering was required. Most clones expanded after primary vaccination were re-detected after the booster (almost 98% of CD4 and more than 70% of CD8), suggesting broad memory maintenance. A small share of clonotypes was detected in both CD4 and CD8 compartments, with the overlap likely arising from convergent recombination. The study included only two donors, which limits how far the findings can be generalized. The secondary T-cell response was weaker than the primary response but faster, peaking on day 5 instead of day 15.

TCR cDNA was synthesized by 5'RACE template switching, which introduced a universal primer site and unique molecular identifiers. Priming of cDNA synthesis was performed from both the TCR alpha and TCR beta constant segments. Library amplification involved two PCR steps, and the second step added sample barcodes and sequencing adapters. Sequencing of libraries was done on Illumina HiSeq 2500 (2x100 bp) or NovaSeq (2x150 bp). Per the authors' processing: Reads were demultiplexed and collapsed into UMI consensus sequences with MIGEC, and V(D)J alignment was performed with MiXCR. Vaccine-responding clonotypes were defined with edgeR using replicate PBMC samples, requiring FDR below 0.01 and a log2 fold change above 5 up to day 15. CD4 or CD8 identity was assigned to each bulk clonotype according to whether the clonotype was present at higher abundance in the sequenced CD4 repertoire or the sequenced CD8 repertoire. The public reads were quality trimmed at Q25 with fastp and then assembled into clones with MiXCR by TCRdb, keeping productive beta chains. When rows share a CDR3 protein, they turn into one entry using the most common DNA and genes. The V and J calls were not made by the authors but by TCRdb's processing. The sample profile shows just under 600,000 distinct CDR3 sequences; approximately 13% of them were found once. The ten largest make up over 12% of the sample.

The source is a man aged 30 to 39 who received the YFV17D yellow fever vaccine. The specimen comprised PBMCs, sampled on the day of the yellow fever booster vaccination. The V and J segments used are TRBV20-1 and TRBJ2-3; 9 bases in between match TRBD1. The DNA is as follows: TGCAGTGCTTGGACAGGGGTTTACGATACGCAGTATTTT. This yields the protein CSAWTGVYDTQYF.